This T cell receptor beta chain was recorded in a study of blood T cell repertoires in COVID-19 (dated by TCRdb to the early 2020s). As for the study more broadly: The collaborator samples originated in the United States, Italy and Spain and spanned the acute and convalescent phases of COVID-19. The material from the prospective study consisted of cDNA or gDNA derived from T cells, B-cell-depleted T cells, or PBMCs. Deeply sampled blood TCRbeta repertoires from subjects exposed to, actively infected with, or recovered from COVID-19 were included in the dataset. The repertoires were released in a freely available public database meant as a resource for research on the immune response to SARS-CoV-2. The samples were drawn from two sources: the first 160 participants of the ongoing ImmuneRACE study, and 1,200 or so subjects contributed by 6 global collaborators. A de-identified subject ID, COVID-19 status, age in years and sex were almost always included in the sample metadata. Where available, HLA class I and class II types were obtained from metadata supplied by the sample provider rather than from assay-based typing. Findings and caveats that apply to the study as a whole: The quantity of clinical and demographic metadata differed by source and by participant and was supplied without curation.

Collaborating institutions collected whole blood in K2EDTA tubes following their own protocols. For TCRbeta analysis, collaborators shipped samples in one of three forms: frozen whole blood, isolated PBMCs, or DNA extracted from either of those sample types. From the cysteine through the phenylalanine, the CDR3 covers 14 amino acids. Of the read, only the CDR3 DNA is kept; its 42 bases are in frame from base 1. Here V drops 4 bases and J drops 0 bases, and the junction holds 1 base not matched to any gene. Taken from the germline V gene, the CDR1 and CDR2 loops are SGHDT and YYEEEE. About this clone itself: It has no known antigen specificity. Nothing much larger sits one base from this clone, and base qualities are not available. Different DNA sequences within this sample yield the same CDR3.

The immunoSEQ Assay, a bias-controlled multiplex PCR, was used to amplify TCRbeta CDR3 regions from genomic DNA. The authors processed their data as follows. The number of nucleated cells in each sample was estimated by amplification of reference gene primers within the assay. To quantify the absolute abundance of each unique TCRbeta CDR3 rearrangement, sequence reads were collapsed and filtered. For each sample, productive Simpson clonality was calculated as the square root of Simpson's diversity index across productive rearrangements. This is the immuneACCESS table as TCRdb keeps it, with only in-frame sequences that have V and J called. A part of the clones is gone; compared with another copy, unresolved V genes explain less than half, and the rest is unexplained. V and J calls and clone size are given by that table; D and trimming were obtained from the DNA. This sample has hundreds of thousands of clones in its table, and around 87% of those were observed once. The top ten constitute 1% to 1.5% of the sample.

This TCR was sampled from a man in his sixties or seventies with acute or convalescent COVID-19. Sample: peripheral blood. The sequence joins TRBV5-6 to TRBJ2-3, with TRBD1 identical over 8 junction bases. The CDR3 protein sequence reads: CASSRQGSTDTQYF. The sequenced DNA is TGTGCCAGCAGCCGACAGGGGAGCACAGATACGCAGTATTTT.